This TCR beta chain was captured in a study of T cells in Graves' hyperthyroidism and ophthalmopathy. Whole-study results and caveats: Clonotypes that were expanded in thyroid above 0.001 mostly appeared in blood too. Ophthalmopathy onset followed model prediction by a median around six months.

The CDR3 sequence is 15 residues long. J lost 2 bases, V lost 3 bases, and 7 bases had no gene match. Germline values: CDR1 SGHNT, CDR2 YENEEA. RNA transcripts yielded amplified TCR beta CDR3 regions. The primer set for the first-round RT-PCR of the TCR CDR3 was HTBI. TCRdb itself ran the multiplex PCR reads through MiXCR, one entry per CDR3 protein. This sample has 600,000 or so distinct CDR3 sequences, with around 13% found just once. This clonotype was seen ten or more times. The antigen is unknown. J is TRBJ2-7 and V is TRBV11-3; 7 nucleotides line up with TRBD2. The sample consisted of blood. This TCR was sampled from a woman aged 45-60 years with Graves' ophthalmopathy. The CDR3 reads CASSFQSGTPYEQYF. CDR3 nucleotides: TGTGCCAGCAGCTTTCAAAGCGGGACGCCCTACGAGCAGTACTTC.